This T cell receptor beta chain stems from a study of shared clonotypes between healthy human individuals (dated by TCRdb to 2018 to 2021). Study-level background: A couple of women and a few men aged 18 to 49 years were included in the cohort. Per donor, three plates each were used for CD4 naive and CD4 memory, two for CD8 naive, and one for CD8 memory. To estimate repertoire size and how much clonotype sharing occurs between individuals, the study deeply sequenced the blood TCR repertoires of several healthy adults. Libraries were prepared and TCR repertoires were sequenced by different laboratories using diverse techniques, in order to increase sequencing depth and limit assay-specific biases. Each donor's leukapheresis produced roughly between about 0.9 and 9.5 billion PBMCs. The study at large found these results: Pairwise subsampling indicated that sequencing depth was expected to affect the degree of clonotype sharing among donors. Larger estimated clonotype richness was generally found for naive subsets than for memory subsets. Compared with non-shared clonotypes, clonotypes shared by all four sorted-subset donors had higher generation probabilities. The small number of donors limited the genetic and exposure-history diversity represented. Rarefaction of sorted-subset datasets indicated incomplete sequencing despite the large sequencing depth. Sampling was restricted to blood, and TCR repertoires in tissue are likely to differ from TCR repertoires in blood. When a handful of donors were compared, the shared fraction of clonotypes was about 5% for naive CD4, about 4% for naive CD8, 2.3% for memory CD4, and about 0.36% for memory CD8.

Worth noting for this clone: The target of this receptor is not known. It has no much larger one-base neighbor in the sample; base qualities were not kept.

Donors were healthy HIV-negative adults with no recently reported acute infections or vaccinations. Every donor was a Caucasian adult living in Nashville, Tennessee, USA. CD4+ T cells were enriched through magnetic negative selection, after which naive cells were positively selected on CD45RA and the remaining negative fraction served as the memory subset. Blood was obtained by leukapheresis, after which PBMCs were separated by Ficoll-Histopaque density gradient centrifugation and cryopreserved in liquid nitrogen vapor phase. Analytical flow cytometry was used to check the purity and quantity of each magnetically sorted T cell population. Genomic DNA was isolated from each sorted fraction and quantified by UV absorbance on a Nanodrop 2000c. Using the deep immunoSEQ assay, TCR CDR3 regions were amplified from genomic DNA by multiplex PCR. Genomic DNA extracted from each cell subset was distributed evenly over all wells of several immunoSEQ 96-well plates, and each plate served as one replicate. For sorted subsets, 150 to 250 ng of genomic DNA, equivalent to tens of thousands of T cell genomes, went into each replicate PCR. Purified libraries were measured with a Qubit 3.0 fluorometer, size-checked on a Bioanalyzer 2100, and measured again with the KAPA Library Quantification kit. Every immunoSEQ 96-well plate was sequenced on a separate single-read 150-cycle Illumina NextSeq 550 flow cell. The study's own analysis went as follows. Because only junctional sequences without quality scores were contained in the immunoSEQ output, filtering matching that applied to full-length reads could not be performed. Sequences were annotated with PyIR, a Python wrapper for IgBLAST v1.9, and V/J genes and CDR3 were assigned using IMGT germline references. Reads with weak V/J assignments (E-value above 1e-6), missing CDR3, stop codons, out-of-frame junctions, or ambiguous translated residues were removed. V3J clonotypes were defined by identical inferred V gene, J gene, and CDR3 amino acid sequence. To compute the percentage overlap between repertoires, the number of shared unique clonotypes was divided by the size of the smaller repertoire. Richness of each repertoire was evaluated using RTK rarefaction, the Chao1 estimator, and Recon v2.1 estimates of unobserved clonotypes. Generation probabilities were computed with OLGA for all TCRbeta clonotypes obtained by the gDNA method from several donors. This is the immuneACCESS table as TCRdb keeps it, with only in-frame sequences that have V and J called. A part of the clones is gone; compared with another copy, unresolved V genes explain less than half, and the rest is unexplained. V, J and clone size reflect that table, while D and trimming were determined from the DNA. The sample records fewer than 2.5 million clones, over 85% of which are singletons. Together, the top ten hold approximately 0.36% of the sample.

The sample comprised naive CD4+ T cells from PBMCs. The cell subset or site label of this sample denotes: CD45RA+ positively selected. This TCR derives from a young man in good health. Some clones in this sample may be carry-over from other donors' samples.

At the DNA level, the sequence is TGCAGCGTTGCGGGGCAGGGGATGTACGAGCAGTACTTC. This gives the protein CSVAGQGMYEQYF. Recombination linked TRBV29-1 to TRBJ2-7; a weak D assignment points to TRBD1 (6 bases agree). As encoded in the germline V gene, CDR1 is SQVTM while CDR2 is ANQGSEA. V is pared back by 4 bases and J by 4 bases, with 14 bases lying between the germline termini. The CDR3, cysteine through phenylalanine, is 13 amino acids long. Of the read, only the CDR3 DNA is kept; its 39 bases are in frame from base 1.